The 30 T cell receptor beta chains below were found in one sample sequenced in a study of PD-1 blockade in classical Hodgkin lymphoma. After autologous stem cell transplantation all patients relapsed, and prior brentuximab vedotin exposure differed between cohorts. Measured with immunoSEQ multiplex PCR; TCRdb has only the in-frame clones, and not every one. The repertoire holds tens of thousands of clones, with approximately 89% as singletons. The source was peripheral blood mononuclear cells (PBMCs), collected before the second cycle of nivolumab. The receptors originated from a human donor with classical Hodgkin lymphoma.

This chain links TRBV4-2 with TRBJ2-1; D perhaps matches TRBD2 (5 bases). The ends were cut back, 1 base at V and 5 bases at J, with 9 bases in the middle. Per germline, CDR1 LGHNA and CDR2 YNFKEQ. The CDR3 is made up of 14 amino acids. The CDR3 DNA reads as TGTGCCAGCAGCCAAGCCGGGATCAACAATGAGCAGTTCTTC. Translation gives CASSQAGINNEQFF.

CDR3 nucleotide sequence: TGTGCCAGCTCACCAGGACAGGGGCCGACCCGATACTATGGCTACACCTTC. Its protein is CASSPGQGPTRYYGYTF. J is TRBJ1-2 and V is TRBV18; 9 nucleotides line up with TRBD1. In germline, CDR1 is KGHSH, CDR2 LQKENI. Trimming removed 2 bases from V and 3 bases from J; junction bases left unmatched: 10. The CDR3 runs 17 residues.

The J gene is TRBJ1-2, the V gene TRBV19; the D is unclear. With 4 bases removed from V and 4 bases from J, the gap between germline ends came to 10 bases. Germline assignment: CDR1 LNHDA and CDR2 SQIVND (reference sequence). The CDR3 is 13 residues long. This chain's CDR3 is CASSNRKTYGYTF. As DNA, the CDR3 is TGTGCCAGTAGTAATCGAAAGACCTATGGCTACACCTTC.

V gene TRBV6-5 combines with J gene TRBJ2-3; D is undetermined. Germline CDR1 and CDR2: MNHEY and SVGAGI. The V end lost 6 bases, the J end lost 5 bases, and 9 bases lay between the germline ends. This CDR3 is 12 amino acids long. Here the CDR3 DNA reads TGTGCCAGCAGGTCGTATCAAGATACGCAGTATTTT. Its protein product is CASRSYQDTQYF.

This chain connects TRBV29-1 to TRBJ2-6; unclear D gene. This CDR3 has 12 residues. Germline CDR1 reads SQVTM; CDR2 reads ANQGSEA. Trimming pared 6 bases from V and 4 bases from J, leaving 7 bases between. The CDR3 here is CSVQAGANVLTF. CDR3 nucleotides: TGCAGCGTGCAGGCCGGGGCCAACGTCCTGACTTTC.

The V and J genes are TRBV9 and TRBJ2-7, with TRBD2 matching 9 bases. The V gene's germline CDR1 is SGDLS and CDR2 YYNGEE. With V trimmed by 0 bases and J by 4 bases, 5 bases remained unmatched. There are 15 residues in the CDR3. As DNA, the CDR3 is TGTGCCAGCAGCGTAGCTGCGGGAGGGCCATACGAGCAGTACTTC. Translation gives CASSVAAGGPYEQYF. Complete variable domain (other parts from reference TRBV9 and TRBJ2-7): DSGVTQTPKHLITATGQRVTLRCSPRSGDLSVYWYQQSLDQGLQFLIQYYNGEERAKGNILERFSAQQFPDLHSELNLSSLELGDSALYFCASSVAAGGPYEQYFGPGTRLTVT.

This chain links TRBV28 with TRBJ2-4, with 7 bases that match TRBD1. Unmatched junction bases numbered 6, after V lost 3 bases and J lost 4 bases. Germline V lookup: CDR1 MDHEN, CDR2 SYDVKM. This CDR3 has 15 residues. The DNA for the CDR3 is TGTGCCAGCAGTTTCTTAGGGACAGAAAAAAACATTCAGTACTTC. Translated, it gives CASSFLGTEKNIQYF.

The chain has TRBV6-6 and TRBJ2-1; tentative D call: TRBD2 (6 bases). CDR3 length: 14 amino acids. Germline V gene data show CDR1 as MNHNY and CDR2 as SVGAGI (reference sequence). V was trimmed by 2 bases and J by 2 bases, leaving 7 bases between them. Here the CDR3 DNA reads TGTGCCAGCAGTTACGGGGGGACCTACAATGAGCAGTTCTTC. Protein product: CASSYGGTYNEQFF.

The J gene is TRBJ2-5, the V gene TRBV27, with D unclear. Looked up from germline, CDR1 is MNHEY and CDR2 is SMNVEV (reference sequence). V shed 0 bases and J shed 5 bases, with 7 bases lying between them. This CDR3 region has 13 residues. The CDR3 region has the DNA TGTGCCAGCAGTTTATCTCTAGGGGAGACCCAGTACTTC. It specifies CASSLSLGETQYF.

CDR3 amino acids: CASSLRIPGLAGGPPGELFF. DNA of the CDR3: TGTGCCAGCAGCTTACGGATACCGGGACTAGCGGGAGGGCCCCCCGGGGAGCTGTTTTTT. The chain carries TRBV9 and TRBJ2-2; TRBD2 agrees at 16 bases. Trimming cost V 4 bases and J 6 bases; bases outside gene matches: 15. This CDR3 contains 20 residues. CDR1 and CDR2 (germline): SGDLS, YYNGEE.

This clone was seen only once. The V gene is TRBV27, the J gene TRBJ1-1, with TRBD1 matching 8 bases. The CDR3 has 13 residues. After removal of 5 bases from V and 9 bases from J, the junction contained 8 bases not matched to a gene. Looked up from germline, CDR1 is MNHEY and CDR2 is SMNVEV (reference sequence). The CDR3 loop reads CASSNTGGIKAFF. The CDR3 DNA reads as TGTGCCAGCAGTAACACAGGGGGTATTAAAGCTTTCTTT.

The chain couples TRBV2 to TRBJ2-7; tentatively, D is TRBD2 (5 bases). This CDR3 comprises 15 residues. V was clipped by 6 bases and J by 5 bases, with 20 bases between them. The germline V gene has CDR1 SNHLY and CDR2 FYNNEI. CDR3 DNA: TGTGCCAGCAGCGCCTCTATTGGAGGTTCGGACGAGCAGTACTTC. Its translation is CASSASIGGSDEQYF.

The V gene is TRBV28, the J gene TRBJ2-2; 8 bases are a match to TRBD1. Germline CDR1 reads MDHEN; CDR2 reads SYDVKM. V shed 7 bases and J 4 bases; nucleotides not matched to a gene: 2. The CDR3 is made up of 13 amino acids. This CDR3 reads CASTDRGTGELFF. The CDR3 bases are TGTGCCAGCACAGACAGGGGCACCGGGGAGCTGTTTTTT.

The chain joins TRBV10-1 to TRBJ2-7; 10 bases are shared with TRBD1. V lost 3 bases and J lost 3; bases outside the gene matches: 5. The V gene's germline CDR1 is WNHNN and CDR2 SYGVQD (reference sequence). This CDR3 region has 15 residues. The CDR3 region is CASSDLGQGDYEQYF. The CDR3 region has the DNA TGCGCCAGCAGTGACCTAGGACAGGGGGACTACGAGCAGTACTTC.

The gene calls are TRBV15 and TRBJ2-7; D is undetermined. V lost 1 base and J 7 bases, leaving 8 bases between the germline ends. The CDR3 is 12 amino acids. Germline-derived CDR1 and CDR2 are LNHNV and YYDKDF (reference sequence). The CDR3: CATSRGSEEQYF. CDR3 DNA sequence: TGTGCCACCAGCAGAGGTTCGGAGGAGCAGTACTTC.

The DNA for the CDR3 is TGTGCCACCGGGGGACTAGACACCGGGGAGCTGTTTTTT. It encodes CATGGLDTGELFF. The J gene is TRBJ2-2, the V gene TRBV25-1, with 8 bases lining up with TRBD2. Germline V gives CDR1 MGHDK, CDR2 SYGVNS. This CDR3 comprises 13 residues. The ends lost 10 bases at V and 3 bases at J; junction bases unmatched: 4. The whole variable domain, remainder taken from reference TRBV25-1 and TRBJ2-2, is EADIYQTPRYLVIGTGKKITLECSQTMGHDKMYWYQQDPGMELHLIHYSYGVNSTEKGDLSSESTVSRIRTEHFPLTLESARPSHTSQYLCATGGLDTGELFFGEGSRLTVL.

This rearrangement joins TRBV4-2 to TRBJ1-1, with a weak D call TRBD1 (6 bases). V gave up 4 bases and J gave up 3 bases, with 15 bases separating them. The CDR3 is made up of 15 amino acids. CDR1 is LGHNA and CDR2 is YNFKEQ in the germline V gene. This chain's CDR3 is CASSPRDTSYTEAFF. In DNA, the CDR3 is TGTGCCAGCAGCCCCCGGGACACCTCCTACACTGAAGCTTTCTTT.

This chain links TRBV18 with TRBJ1-1, with a possible D match to TRBD1 (5 bases). Trimming left V 2 bases short and J 6 bases short, with 10 bases between. In germline, CDR1 is KGHSH, CDR2 LQKENI. The CDR3 is 13 amino acids. CDR3 amino acids: CASSPGRGAEAFF. Here the CDR3 DNA reads TGTGCCAGCTCACCAGGGCGGGGGGCTGAAGCTTTCTTT.

V usage is TRBV5-4 and J usage is TRBJ2-3; a weak D match, TRBD1 (6 bases). Germline CDR1 reads SGHNT; CDR2 reads YYREEE (reference sequence). This CDR3 contains 14 residues. Trimming took 3 bases from V and 1 from J, leaving 9 bases between them. CDR3 DNA: TGTGCCAGCAGCTCTCGACAGGGCACAGATACGCAGTATTTT. Translation: CASSSRQGTDTQYF.

The chain carries TRBV6-6 and TRBJ1-2, with D hard to call. The length of the CDR3 is 16 residues. Germline V gene sequence: CDR1 MNHNY, CDR2 SVGAGI (reference sequence). V dropped 0 bases and J dropped 0 bases, with 11 bases sitting between them. Written as DNA, the CDR3 is TGTGCCAGCAGTTACTCGATACGGCGGACTAACTATGGCTACACCTTC. Protein sequence: CASSYSIRRTNYGYTF.

The chain combines TRBV15 with TRBJ2-4, with D possibly matching TRBD2 (5 bases). The V end lost 1 base, the J end lost 10 bases, and 11 bases lay between the germline ends. The CDR3 sequence is 13 residues long. Germline CDR1 reads LNHNV; CDR2 reads YYDKDF (reference sequence). CDR3 DNA sequence: TGTGCCACCAGCAGAGGTAGCGTAGGAATTCAGTACTTC. Translating gives CATSRGSVGIQYF. Full variable domain (outside the CDR3, taken from reference TRBV15 and TRBJ2-4): DAMVIQNPRYQVTQFGKPVTLSCSQTLNHNVMYWYQQKSSQAPKLLFHYYDKDFNNEADTPDNFQSRRPNTSFCFLDIRSPGLGDTAMYLCATSRGSVGIQYFGAGTRLSVL.

The chain links TRBV11-3 to TRBJ1-1, with D unclear. Per the germline V gene, CDR1 is SGHNT and CDR2 is YENEEA. Trimming left V 5 bases short and J 4 bases short, with 11 bases between. The CDR3 is made up of 13 amino acids. For the CDR3, the DNA is TGTGCCAGCAGCCCGAACCGGGGCACTGAAGCTTTCTTT. Translated, it gives CASSPNRGTEAFF.

The chain combines TRBV6-6 with TRBJ1-3; D remains ambiguous. V lost 2 bases, J lost 0 bases, and 8 bases lay in between. Germline V gene lookup returns CDR1 MNHNY and CDR2 SVGAGI (reference sequence). This CDR3 has 15 residues. The CDR3 is CASSYGSVSGNTIYF. The CDR3, as DNA: TGTGCCAGCAGTTACGGATCGGTCTCTGGAAACACCATATATTTT.

The chain recombines TRBV4-2 with TRBJ2-1; the D gene is possibly TRBD1 (5 bases). This CDR3 has 13 amino acids. V was cut by 6 bases and J by 8 bases, with 14 bases left in between. CDR1 and CDR2 from the germline V gene are LGHNA and YNFKEQ. CDR3 protein: CASSRTLRDEQFF. The CDR3 DNA reads TGTGCCAGCAGTAGGACCCTCAGGGATGAGCAGTTCTTC.

This clone came up a few times. V gene TRBV18 combines with J gene TRBJ1-1; 8 bases align to TRBD1. The length of the CDR3 is 13 residues. CDR1 is KGHSH and CDR2 is LQKENI in the germline V gene. The trim removed 2 bases at V and 8 bases at J, leaving 4 bases unmatched. The CDR3 loop reads CASSPSGQAEAFF. Here the CDR3 DNA reads TGTGCCAGCTCACCATCGGGACAGGCGGAAGCTTTCTTT.

This chain links TRBV5-6 with TRBJ2-2; D gene unclear. CDR1 and CDR2 from the germline V gene are SGHDT and YYEEEE. Trimming stripped 3 bases from V and 3 bases from J, with 24 bases between. The CDR3 spans 19 residues. The CDR3 sequence: CASSYTPPLGRTYTGELFF. The CDR3 DNA reads TGTGCCAGCAGCTACACCCCCCCCTTGGGCAGGACCTACACCGGGGAGCTGTTTTTT.

Details on this clone: Other DNA sequences in this sample translate to the same CDR3. The V and J genes are TRBV5-1 and TRBJ2-5; D may be TRBD1 (6 bases). The CDR3 loop spans 13 amino acids. Trimming pared 0 bases from V and 4 bases from J, leaving 7 bases between. Germline CDR1 SGHRS, CDR2 YFSETQ. The CDR3 region is CASSLGGGETQYF. CDR3 nucleotides: TGCGCCAGCAGCTTGGGAGGGGGAGAGACCCAGTACTTC.

This chain connects TRBV27 to TRBJ2-3; D gene unclear. The germline CDR1 and CDR2 sequences are MNHEY and SMNVEV (reference sequence). Deletions cut 2 bases from V and 1 base from J, with 10 bases between. This CDR3 spans 15 amino acids. CDR3 bases: TGTGCCAGCAGTTTAACCGTCCGGCGCACAGATACGCAGTATTTT. Residues: CASSLTVRRTDTQYF.

The chain uses TRBV27 and TRBJ1-5; 10 bases match TRBD1. Per germline, CDR1 MNHEY and CDR2 SMNVEV (reference sequence). The J segment lost 4 bases and the V segment lost 6 bases, leaving 3 bases of the junction unmatched. The CDR3 totals 14 residues. The CDR3: CASRRTGGNQPQHF. The CDR3, as DNA: TGTGCCAGCAGAAGGACAGGGGGAAATCAGCCCCAGCATTTT.

The chain links TRBV5-6 to TRBJ1-2, with a weak D call TRBD1 (5 bases). This CDR3 is 13 amino acids long. Trimming cost V 0 bases and J 8 bases, with 11 bases left between them. In germline, CDR1 is SGHDT, CDR2 YYEEEE. For the CDR3, the DNA is TGTGCCAGCAGCTTGGATGTGGGGCTGGGCTACACCTTC. Protein product: CASSLDVGLGYTF.